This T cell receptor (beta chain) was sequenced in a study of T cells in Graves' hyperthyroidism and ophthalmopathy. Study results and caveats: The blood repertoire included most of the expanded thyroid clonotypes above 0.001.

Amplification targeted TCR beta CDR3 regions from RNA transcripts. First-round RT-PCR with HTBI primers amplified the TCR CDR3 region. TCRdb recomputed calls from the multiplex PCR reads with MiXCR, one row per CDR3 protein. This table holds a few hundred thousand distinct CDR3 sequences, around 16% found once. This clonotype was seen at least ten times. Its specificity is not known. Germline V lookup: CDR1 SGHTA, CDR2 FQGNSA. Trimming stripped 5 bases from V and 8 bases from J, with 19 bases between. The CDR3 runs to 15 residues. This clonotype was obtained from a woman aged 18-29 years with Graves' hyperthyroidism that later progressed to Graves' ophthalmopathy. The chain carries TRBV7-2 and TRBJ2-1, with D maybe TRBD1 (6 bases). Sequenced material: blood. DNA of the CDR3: TGTGCCAGCAGCAACCGGGGTGGGGACATTTATGAGCAGTTCTTC. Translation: CASSNRGGDIYEQFF.